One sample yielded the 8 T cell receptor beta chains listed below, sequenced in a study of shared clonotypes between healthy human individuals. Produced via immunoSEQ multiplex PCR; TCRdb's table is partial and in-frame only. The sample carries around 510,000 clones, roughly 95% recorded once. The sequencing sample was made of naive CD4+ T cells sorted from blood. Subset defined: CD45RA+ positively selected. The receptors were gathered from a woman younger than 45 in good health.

CDR3 amino acids: CASSRGTFQPQHF. CDR3 DNA sequence: TGTGCCAGCAGCCGAGGGACGTTTCAGCCCCAGCATTTT. The genes are TRBV7-9 and TRBJ1-5, with a weak D call TRBD1 (5 bases). V was clipped by 5 bases and J by 6 bases, with 11 bases between them. This CDR3 spans 13 amino acids. Germline loops: CDR1 SEHNR, CDR2 FQNEAQ (reference sequence).

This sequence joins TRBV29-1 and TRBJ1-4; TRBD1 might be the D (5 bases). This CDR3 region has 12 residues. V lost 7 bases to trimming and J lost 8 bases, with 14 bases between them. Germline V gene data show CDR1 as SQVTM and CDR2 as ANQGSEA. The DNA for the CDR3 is TGCAGCGCCCTATCGGGGGGGGAAAAACTGTTTTTT. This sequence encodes CSALSGGEKLFF.

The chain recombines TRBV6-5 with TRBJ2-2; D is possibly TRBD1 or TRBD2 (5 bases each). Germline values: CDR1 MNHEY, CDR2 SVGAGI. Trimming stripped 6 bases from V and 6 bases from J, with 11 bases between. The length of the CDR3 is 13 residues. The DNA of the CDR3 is TGTGCCAGCAGCTCCGGGGCCGCCGGGGAGCTGTTTTTT. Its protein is CASSSGAAGELFF.

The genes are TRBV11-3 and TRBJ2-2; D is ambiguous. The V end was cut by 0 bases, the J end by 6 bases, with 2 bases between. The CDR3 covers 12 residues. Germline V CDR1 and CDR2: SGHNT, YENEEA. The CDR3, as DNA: TGTGCCAGCAGCTTAGAGGCCGGGGAGCTGTTTTTT. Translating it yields CASSLEAGELFF. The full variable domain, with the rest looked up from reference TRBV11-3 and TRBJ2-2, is EAGVVQSPRYKIIEKKQPVAFWCNPISGHNTLYWYLQNLGQGPELLIRYENEEAVDDSQLPKDRFSAERLKGVDSTLKIQPAELGDSAVYLCASSLEAGELFFGEGSRLTVL.

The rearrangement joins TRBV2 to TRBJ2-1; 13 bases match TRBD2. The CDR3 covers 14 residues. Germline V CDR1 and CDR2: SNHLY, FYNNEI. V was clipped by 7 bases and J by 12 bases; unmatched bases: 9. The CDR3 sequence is CASIGLAGVRGQFF. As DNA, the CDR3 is TGTGCCAGCATCGGACTAGCGGGAGTAAGGGGGCAGTTCTTC. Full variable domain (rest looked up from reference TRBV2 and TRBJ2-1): EPEVTQTPSHQVTQMGQEVILRCVPISNHLYFYWYRQILGQKVEFLVSFYNNEISEKSEIFDDQFSVERPDGSNFTLKIRSTKLEDSAMYFCASIGLAGVRGQFFGPGTRLTVL.

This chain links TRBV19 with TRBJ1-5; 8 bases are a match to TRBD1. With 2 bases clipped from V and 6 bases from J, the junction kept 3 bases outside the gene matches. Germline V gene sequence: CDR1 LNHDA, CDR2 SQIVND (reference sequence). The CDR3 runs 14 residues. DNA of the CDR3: TGTGCCAGTAGTATAACAGGGGGAAGTCAGCCCCAGCATTTT. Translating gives CASSITGGSQPQHF.

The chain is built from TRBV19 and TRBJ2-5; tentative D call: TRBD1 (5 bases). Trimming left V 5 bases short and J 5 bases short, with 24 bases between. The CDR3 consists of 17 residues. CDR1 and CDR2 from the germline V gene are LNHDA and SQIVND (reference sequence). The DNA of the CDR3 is TGTGCCAGTAGTCTGACCCCCTCGGTATTAGGGGCCGAGACCCAGTACTTC. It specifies CASSLTPSVLGAETQYF.

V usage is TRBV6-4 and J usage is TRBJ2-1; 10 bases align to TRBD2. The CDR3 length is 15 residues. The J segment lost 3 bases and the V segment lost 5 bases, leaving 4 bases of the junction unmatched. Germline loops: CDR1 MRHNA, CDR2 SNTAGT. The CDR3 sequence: CASSPTSGNYNEQFF. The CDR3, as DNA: TGTGCCAGCAGTCCTACTAGCGGGAACTACAATGAGCAGTTCTTC.